Listed here is a single TCR beta chain. The trim removed 4 bases at V and 7 bases at J, leaving 6 bases unmatched. Germline lookup yields CDR1 SGHTA and CDR2 FQGTGA. The CDR3 runs to 14 residues. Authors' analysis steps: The assay estimated nucleated cells by amplifying reference gene primers. Measured with immunoSEQ multiplex PCR; TCRdb has only the in-frame clones, and not every one. From that table come the V and J calls and clone size; the DNA was used to work out D and trimming. The repertoire holds almost 400,000 clones, approximately 89% seen once, with 2% to 2.5% in the top ten. The sample originates from a study of blood T cell repertoires in COVID-19. While infection was still active, Seattle patients were enrolled and then followed longitudinally.

The receptor was isolated from an older woman with COVID-19, enrolled during active disease. The sequenced material came from peripheral blood. This chain uses TRBV7-3 with TRBJ2-4; 8 bases match TRBD1. The CDR3 sequence: CASSSGQGGNIQYF. CDR3 in DNA: TGTGCCAGCAGCTCCGGACAGGGCGGCAACATTCAGTACTTC.